This TCR beta chain was captured in a study of blood T cell repertoires in COVID-19. J was trimmed by 4 bases and V by 6 bases; bases with no gene match: 8. The germline CDR1 and CDR2 sequences are MDHEN and SYDVKM. CDR3 length: 15 residues. Everyone who took part was about 18 to 89 years old, and they came from about 23 US areas. Sequencing was performed with immunoSEQ multiplex PCR; in TCRdb, only in-frame clones are kept and a portion is missing. The data hold 300,000 to 400,000 clones, with more than 90% observed a single time. The specimen was PBMCs or T cells enriched from blood (not recorded which). The sequence derives from a woman aged 25 to 39 who had been exposed to COVID-19. V usage is TRBV28 and J usage is TRBJ2-7; 11 bases agree with TRBD1. In nucleotides, the CDR3 is TGTGCCAGCAGGGAAGGACAGGGGGCAGGGTACGAGCAGTACTTC. It encodes CASREGQGAGYEQYF. Filled out from reference TRBV28 and TRBJ2-7, the complete variable domain reads DVKVTQSSRYLVKRTGEKVFLECVQDMDHENMFWYRQDPGLGLRLIYFSYDVKMKEKGDIPEGYSVSREKKERFSLILESASTNQTSMYLCASREGQGAGYEQYFGPGTRLTVT.